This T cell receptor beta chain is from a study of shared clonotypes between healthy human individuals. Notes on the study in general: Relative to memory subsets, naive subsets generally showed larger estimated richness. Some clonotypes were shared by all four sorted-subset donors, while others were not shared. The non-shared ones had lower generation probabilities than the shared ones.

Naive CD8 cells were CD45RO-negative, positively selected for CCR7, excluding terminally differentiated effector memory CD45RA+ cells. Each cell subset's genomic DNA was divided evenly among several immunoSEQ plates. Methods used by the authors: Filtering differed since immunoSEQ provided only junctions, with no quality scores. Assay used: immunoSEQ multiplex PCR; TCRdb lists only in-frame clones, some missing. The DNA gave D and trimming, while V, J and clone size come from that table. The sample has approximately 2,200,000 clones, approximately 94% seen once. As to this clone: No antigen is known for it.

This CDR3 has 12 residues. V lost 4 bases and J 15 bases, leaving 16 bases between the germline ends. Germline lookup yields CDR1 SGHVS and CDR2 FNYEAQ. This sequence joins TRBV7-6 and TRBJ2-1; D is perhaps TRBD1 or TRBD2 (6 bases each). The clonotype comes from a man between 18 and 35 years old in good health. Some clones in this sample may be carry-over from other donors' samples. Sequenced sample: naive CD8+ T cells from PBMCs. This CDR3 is CASSSTLGGLFF. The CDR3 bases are TGTGCCAGCAGCTCTACACTAGGGGGGTTGTTCTTC. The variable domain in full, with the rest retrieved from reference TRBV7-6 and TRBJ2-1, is GAGVSQSPRYKVTKRGQDVALRCDPISGHVSLYWYRQALGQGPEFLTYFNYEAQQDKSGLPNDRFSAERPEGSISTLTIQRTEQRDSAMYRCASSSTLGGLFFGPGTRLTVL.